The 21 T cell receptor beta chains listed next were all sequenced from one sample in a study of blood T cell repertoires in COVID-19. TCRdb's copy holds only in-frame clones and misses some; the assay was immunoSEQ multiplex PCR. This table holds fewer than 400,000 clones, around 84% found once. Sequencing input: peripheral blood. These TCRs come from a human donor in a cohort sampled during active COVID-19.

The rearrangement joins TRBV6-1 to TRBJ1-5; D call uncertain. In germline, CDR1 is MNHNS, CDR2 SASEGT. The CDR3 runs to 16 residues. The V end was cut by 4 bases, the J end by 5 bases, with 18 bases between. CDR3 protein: CASSVRPSGSHQPQHF. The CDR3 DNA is TGTGCCAGCAGTGTCCGCCCTTCAGGTTCGCATCAGCCCCAGCATTTT.

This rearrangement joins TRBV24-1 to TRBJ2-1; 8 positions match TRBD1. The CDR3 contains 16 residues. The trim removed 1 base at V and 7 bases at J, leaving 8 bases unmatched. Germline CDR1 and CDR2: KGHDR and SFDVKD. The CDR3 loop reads CATSDFPRTGRNEQFF. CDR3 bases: TGTGCCACCAGTGATTTCCCCCGGACAGGGAGAAATGAGCAGTTCTTC.

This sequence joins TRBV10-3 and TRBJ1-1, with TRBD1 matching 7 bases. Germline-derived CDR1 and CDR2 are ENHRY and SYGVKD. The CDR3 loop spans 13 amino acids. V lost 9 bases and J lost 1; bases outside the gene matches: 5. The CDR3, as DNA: TGTGCCATTACAGGGGATTGGAACACTGAAGCTTTCTTT. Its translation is CAITGDWNTEAFF.

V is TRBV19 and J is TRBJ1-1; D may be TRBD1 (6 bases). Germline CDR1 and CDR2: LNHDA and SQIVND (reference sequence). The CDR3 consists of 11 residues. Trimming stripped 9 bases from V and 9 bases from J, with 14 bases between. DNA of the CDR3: TGTGCCAGCATCAGGGGAACTAAAGCTTTCTTT. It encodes CASIRGTKAFF.

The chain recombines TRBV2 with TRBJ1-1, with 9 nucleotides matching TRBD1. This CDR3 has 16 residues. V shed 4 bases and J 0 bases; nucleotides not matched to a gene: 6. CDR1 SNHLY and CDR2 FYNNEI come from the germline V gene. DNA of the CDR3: TGTGCCAGCAGTGGGGGGACAGGGAGAATGAACACTGAAGCTTTCTTT. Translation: CASSGGTGRMNTEAFF.

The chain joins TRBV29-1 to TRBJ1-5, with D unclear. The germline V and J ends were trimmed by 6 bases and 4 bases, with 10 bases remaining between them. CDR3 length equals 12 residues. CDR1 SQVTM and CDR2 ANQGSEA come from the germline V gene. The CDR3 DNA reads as TGCAGCGTCAGCGACGGGAATCAGCCCCAGCATTTT. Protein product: CSVSDGNQPQHF.

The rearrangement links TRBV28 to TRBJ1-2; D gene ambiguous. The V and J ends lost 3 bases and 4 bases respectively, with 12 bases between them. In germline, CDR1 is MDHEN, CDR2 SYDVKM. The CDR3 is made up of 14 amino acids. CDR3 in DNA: TGTGCCAGCAGTTTGTCAGGACTCATCTATGGCTACACCTTC. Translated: CASSLSGLIYGYTF.

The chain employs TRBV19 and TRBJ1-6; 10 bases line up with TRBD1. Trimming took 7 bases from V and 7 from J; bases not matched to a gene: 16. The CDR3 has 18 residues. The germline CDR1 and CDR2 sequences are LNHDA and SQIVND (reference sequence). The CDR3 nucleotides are TGTGCCAGTACTCCCGGGACAGGGGACGTCCCCTTCAATTCACCCCTCCACTTT. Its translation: CASTPGTGDVPFNSPLHF.

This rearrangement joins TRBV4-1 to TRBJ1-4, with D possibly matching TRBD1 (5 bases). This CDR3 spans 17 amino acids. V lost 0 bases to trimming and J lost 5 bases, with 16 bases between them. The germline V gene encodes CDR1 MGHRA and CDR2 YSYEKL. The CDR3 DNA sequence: TGCGCCAGCAGCCAAGAGGGGACTCAACCGCCCAATGAAAAACTGTTTTTT. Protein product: CASSQEGTQPPNEKLFF.

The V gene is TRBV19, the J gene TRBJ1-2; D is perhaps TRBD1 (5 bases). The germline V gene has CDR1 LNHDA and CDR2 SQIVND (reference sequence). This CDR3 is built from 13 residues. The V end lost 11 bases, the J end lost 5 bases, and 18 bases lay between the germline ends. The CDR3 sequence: CASQRGEGYGYTF. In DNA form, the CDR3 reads TGTGCCTCCCAGCGAGGGGAGGGTTATGGCTACACCTTC. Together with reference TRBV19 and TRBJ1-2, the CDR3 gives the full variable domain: DGGITQSPKYLFRKEGQNVTLSCEQNLNHDAMYWYRQDPGQGLRLIYYSQIVNDFQKGDIAEGYSVSREKKESFPLTVTSAQKNPTAFYLCASQRGEGYGYTFGSGTRLTVV.

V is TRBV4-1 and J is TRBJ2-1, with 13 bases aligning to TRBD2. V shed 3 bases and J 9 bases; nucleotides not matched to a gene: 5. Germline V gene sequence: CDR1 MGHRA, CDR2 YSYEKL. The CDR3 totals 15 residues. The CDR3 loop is CASSQGLAGRREQFF. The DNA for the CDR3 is TGCGCCAGCAGCCAGGGACTAGCGGGGAGACGTGAGCAGTTCTTC.

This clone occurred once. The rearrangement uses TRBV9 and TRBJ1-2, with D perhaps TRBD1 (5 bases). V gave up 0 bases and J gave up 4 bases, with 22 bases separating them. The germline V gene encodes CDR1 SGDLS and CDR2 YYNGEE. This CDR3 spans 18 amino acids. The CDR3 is CASSVAGAGRSGPYGYTF. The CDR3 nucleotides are TGTGCCAGCAGCGTAGCTGGGGCGGGAAGGTCGGGACCCTATGGCTACACCTTC.

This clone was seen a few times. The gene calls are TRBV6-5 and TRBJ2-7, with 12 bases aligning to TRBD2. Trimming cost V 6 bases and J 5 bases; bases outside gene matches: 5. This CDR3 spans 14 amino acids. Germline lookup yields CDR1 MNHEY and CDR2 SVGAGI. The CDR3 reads CASSLAGGMDEQYF. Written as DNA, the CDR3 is TGTGCCAGCAGCCTAGCGGGAGGGATGGACGAGCAGTACTTC.

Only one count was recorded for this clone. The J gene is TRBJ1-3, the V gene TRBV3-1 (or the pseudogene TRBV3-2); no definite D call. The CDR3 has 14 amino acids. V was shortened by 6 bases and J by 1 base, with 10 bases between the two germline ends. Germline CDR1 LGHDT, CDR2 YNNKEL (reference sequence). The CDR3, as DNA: TGTGCCAGCAGAAAAACGGGGTCTGGAAACACCATATATTTT. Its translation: CASRKTGSGNTIYF.

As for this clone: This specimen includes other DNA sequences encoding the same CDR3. CDR3 residues: CAWSSGGAETQYF. Written as DNA, the CDR3 is TGTGCCTGGTCCTCAGGGGGCGCAGAGACCCAGTACTTC. This chain connects TRBV30 to TRBJ2-5, with 8 bases identical to TRBD1. The CDR3 sequence is 13 residues long. CDR1 is GTSNPN, CDR2 SVGIG, per germline (reference sequence). V shed 5 bases and J 4 bases; nucleotides not matched to a gene: 6. Together with reference TRBV30 and TRBJ2-5, the CDR3 gives the full variable domain: SQTIHQWPATLVQPVGSPLSLECTVEGTSNPNLYWYRQAAGRGLQLLFYSVGIGQISSEVPQNLSASRPQDRQFILSSKKLLLSDSGFYLCAWSSGGAETQYFGPGTRLLVL.

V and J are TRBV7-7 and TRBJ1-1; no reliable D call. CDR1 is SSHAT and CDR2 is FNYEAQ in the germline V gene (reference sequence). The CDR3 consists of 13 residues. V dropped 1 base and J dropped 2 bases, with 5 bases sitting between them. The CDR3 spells CASSLELNTEAFF. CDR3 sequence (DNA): TGTGCCAGCAGCTTAGAACTTAACACTGAAGCTTTCTTT.

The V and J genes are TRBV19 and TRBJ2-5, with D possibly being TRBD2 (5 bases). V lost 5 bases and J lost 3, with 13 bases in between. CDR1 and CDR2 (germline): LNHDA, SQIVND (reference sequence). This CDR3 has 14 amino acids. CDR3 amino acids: CASSVKNGKETQYF. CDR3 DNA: TGTGCCAGTAGTGTTAAAAACGGGAAAGAGACCCAGTACTTC. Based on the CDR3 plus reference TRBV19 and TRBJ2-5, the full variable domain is DGGITQSPKYLFRKEGQNVTLSCEQNLNHDAMYWYRQDPGQGLRLIYYSQIVNDFQKGDIAEGYSVSREKKESFPLTVTSAQKNPTAFYLCASSVKNGKETQYFGPGTRLLVL.

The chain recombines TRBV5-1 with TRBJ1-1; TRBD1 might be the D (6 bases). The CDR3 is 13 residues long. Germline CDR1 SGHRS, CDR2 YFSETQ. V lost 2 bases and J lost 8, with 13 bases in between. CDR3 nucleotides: TGCGCCAGCAGCTTAGAACAGGGTAGGGAAGCTTTCTTT. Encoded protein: CASSLEQGREAFF. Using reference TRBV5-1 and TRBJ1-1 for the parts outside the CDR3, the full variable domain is KAGVTQTPRYLIKTRGQQVTLSCSPISGHRSVSWYQQTPGQGLQFLFEYFSETQRNKGNFPGRFSGRQFSNSRSEMNVSTLELGDSALYLCASSLEQGREAFFGQGTRLTVV.

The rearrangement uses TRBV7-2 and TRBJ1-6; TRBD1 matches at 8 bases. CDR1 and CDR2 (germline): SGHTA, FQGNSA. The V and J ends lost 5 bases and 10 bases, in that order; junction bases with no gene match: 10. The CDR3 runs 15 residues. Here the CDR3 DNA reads TGTGCCAGCAGCGGATCGGACAGGGTGTCCTCACCCCTCCACTTT. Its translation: CASSGSDRVSSPLHF.

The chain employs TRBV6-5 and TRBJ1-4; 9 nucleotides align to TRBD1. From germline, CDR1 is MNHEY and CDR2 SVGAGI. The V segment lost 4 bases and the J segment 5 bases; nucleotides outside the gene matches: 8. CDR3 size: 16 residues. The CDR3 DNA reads TGTGCCAGCAGTTCCAGCCCCGGGACAGGGAATGAAAAACTGTTTTTT. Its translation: CASSSSPGTGNEKLFF.

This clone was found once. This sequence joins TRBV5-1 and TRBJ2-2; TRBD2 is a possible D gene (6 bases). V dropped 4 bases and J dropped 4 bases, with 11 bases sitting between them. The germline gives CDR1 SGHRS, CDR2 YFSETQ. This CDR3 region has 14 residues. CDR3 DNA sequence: TGCGCCAGCAGCGCCCCCGGGGGCACCGGGGAGCTGTTTTTT. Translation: CASSAPGGTGELFF.